This T cell receptor (beta chain) was found in a study of T cells in narcolepsy. Study information: Enrolled donors included narcolepsy type 1 or type 2 patients and healthy controls. Findings and limits, study-wide: Blood of same and different patients, but not healthy controls, reportedly held recurring autoreactive clonotypes. Autoreactive HCRT-specific and TRIB2-specific clonotypes were marked in same-patient CSF-versus-blood CD4+ comparisons.

Looked up from germline, CDR1 is LGHNA and CDR2 is YSLEER. V lost 4 bases and J lost 4, with 16 bases in between. This CDR3 is 15 amino acids long. In regard to this clone: Antigen specificity is unknown.

Clones were sequenced by immunoSEQ multiplex PCR, and TCRdb holds only the in-frame ones, with some missing. Among 25,000 to 35,000 clones, approximately 85% were seen once, and the ten largest hold less than 8.5%. The sequence came from a human donor in good health. The chain combines TRBV4-3 with TRBJ1-2; D perhaps matches TRBD1 (5 bases). The specimen sequenced was memory (CD45RA-) CD4+ T cells from blood. The CDR3 is CASSRTGVLSYGYTF. The DNA for the CDR3 is TGCGCCAGCAGCCGAACGGGGGTTCTGAGCTATGGCTACACCTTC.